This T cell receptor beta chain originates from a study of spatial heterogeneity in lung cancer (dated by TCRdb to the late 2010s). Broadly, across the study: Beta-chain transcripts were consistently detected in greater numbers than alpha-chain transcripts, which likely reflected higher beta-chain transcript abundance. In tumor regions, TCR transcript counts showed a strong correlation with a T cell transcriptional module score derived from matched bulk RNA-seq. In the raw uncorrected reads, each unique combination of TCR and UMI appeared more than ten times on average. The study quantitatively compared TCR alpha and beta repertoires across multiple tumor regions, matched nontumor lung and blood in non-small cell lung cancer. TCR repertoire features were related to nonsynonymous mutation counts determined by whole-exome sequencing of tumor tissue. At surgery, around 200 tumor regions, 64 matched nontumor lung samples and 56 PBMC samples were TCR-sequenced for both alpha and beta chains. Study-wide conclusions, independent of this receptor: TCR-seq was estimated to cover only about 7% of tumor T cells for alpha chains and approximately 13% for beta chains. A correlation was observed between the number of expanded intratumoral alpha and beta TCRs and the tumor nonsynonymous mutation count. Confirming at a functional level the hypothesis that regional TCRs recognize regional mutations was considered to require additional single-cell paired TCR alpha and beta sequencing. The count of ubiquitous expanded TCRs correlated with the count of ubiquitous nonsynonymous mutations, and the count of regional expanded TCRs correlated with the count of regional nonsynonymous mutations.

This clonotype was found many times. It has no known antigen specificity. Per-base quality was not reported, and no clone a single base away is much larger than it. Within a library made for alpha chains, this beta chain is off target, and its count is uninformative. The time point label, read with the paper, signifies: sample taken at primary tumor resection. Samples were obtained from about 75 patients with early-stage, untreated non-small cell lung cancer from the lung TRACERx cohort. TCR sequencing used whole RNA extracted from tumor and nontumor lung tissue, or from cryopreserved PBMC samples, without cell sorting. A patient was chosen for TCR sequencing only when enough RNA was available from at least two tumor regions. Before selection, tumor and adjacent nontumor lung specimens were reviewed by a lung pathologist. The protocol used for the library was 5' RACE. Sequenced on a NextSeq 500. In the TCR library protocol, a unique molecular identifier was attached to each TCR cDNA molecule so that PCR and sequencing errors could be corrected. As for how the authors treated the data: TCR identification, UMI-based error correction and CDR3 extraction were performed with Decombinator tools. TCRs above a frequency of 2 per 1,000, corresponding to the top 1% of the tumor frequency distribution, were defined as expanded. Expanded tumor TCRs statistically deemed absent (corrected P<0.05) from at least one tumor region were classed as regional, and all other expanded tumor TCRs were classed as ubiquitous. Renyi diversity was computed with the R vegan package after each repertoire had been subsampled 100 times to 5,000 TCRs. To build CDR3 similarity networks, amino acid triplet string-kernel similarity was used, and CDR3s were connected when their pairwise similarity was above 0.82. TCRdb itself trimmed the public reads at Q25 with fastp, ran MiXCR and retained productive beta chains. Under each unique CDR3 protein, matching rows form one entry showing the most common genes and DNA. None of the V and J calls come from the authors' own analysis; TCRdb made them. This sample has about 11,000 distinct CDR3 sequences in its table, and more than 7% of those were observed once. Together, the top ten hold around a fifth of the sample.

This specimen consisted of lung tumor tissue, obtained at surgery. This sequence was found in a female donor with early-stage non-small cell lung cancer.

The sequence in DNA is TGTGCCAGCAGCCAGGGCAGTGGGCCTTCCTACAATGAGCAGTTCTTC. Protein translation: CASSQGSGPSYNEQFF. The chain couples TRBV7-3 to TRBJ2-1; the D region possibly corresponds to TRBD1 (5 bases align). From the germline V gene, CDR1 is SGHTA and CDR2 is FQGTGA. From its cysteine to its phenylalanine, the CDR3 spans 16 amino acids. The DNA shown is the 48-base CDR3, in frame from base 1. V drops 5 bases and J drops 1 base, leaving 15 bases in between.